These T cell receptor beta chains were read from a single sample in a study of Tregs in tolerant kidney transplant recipients. Produced via immunoSEQ multiplex PCR; TCRdb's table is partial and in-frame only. Of just under 65,000 clones listed, approximately 98% are singletons. Sequencing used Tregs from blood, obtained before the transplant. Receptor source: a human donor who received a combined kidney and bone marrow transplant. CDR3s include the opening cysteine and the closing phenylalanine or tryptophan. D genes are given only for firm matches. Where a row states a size, it is once, few, many or the class of an expanded clone; other rows omit it.

v_gene	d_gene	j_gene	abundance	CDR3nt	CDR3aa
TRBV4-1	TRBD2	TRBJ2-5	-	TGCGCCAGCAGCCAAGATGAAGGACTAGCGGGGGCACAAGAGACCCAGTACTTC	CASSQDEGLAGAQETQYF
TRBV7-2	TRBD2	TRBJ2-1	-	TGTGCCAGCAGCTCCCTGACTAGCGGGGGCCTCGATGAGCAGTTCTTC	CASSSLTSGGLDEQFF
TRBV30	TRBD1	TRBJ1-4	-	TGTGCCTGGAGTGTCCAGGGGGCGAACGAAAAACTGTTTTTT	CAWSVQGANEKLFF
TRBV6-5	-	TRBJ1-6	-	TGTGCCAGCAGTTACTCGAGGCTGTTGAATTCACCCCTCCACTTT	CASSYSRLLNSPLHF
TRBV4-1	TRBD1	TRBJ1-1	once	TGCGCCAGCAGCCAAGTTTTGGGCACCGGGACAGGGGCGACTGAAGCTTTCTTT	CASSQVLGTGTGATEAFF
TRBV4-2	-	TRBJ1-2	-	TGTGCCAGCAGCCAAGTCGCATTAGGGGCTAACTATGGCTACACCTTC	CASSQVALGANYGYTF
TRBV27	-	TRBJ1-5	-	TGTGCCAGCAGTTCGACAGTAACCTATAGCAATCAGCCCCAGCATTTT	CASSSTVTYSNQPQHF
TRBV28	-	TRBJ2-4	-	TGTGCCAGCAGCCCGTACAGGGATCAAAACATTCAGTACTTC	CASSPYRDQNIQYF
TRBV10-3	-	TRBJ1-2	once	TGTGCCATCAGTGAACAGGCTAATGGCTACACCTTC	CAISEQANGYTF
TRBV13	TRBD2	TRBJ2-2	-	TGTGCCAGCAGCTCTAGCGGGAGAGGTCCCGGGGAGCTGTTTTTT	CASSSSGRGPGELFF
TRBV4-1	TRBD2	TRBJ2-5	-	TGCGCCAGCAGCCACCTCGGGGGCGGGGGGGTTCGAGAGACCCAGTACTTC	CASSHLGGGGVRETQYF
TRBV6-1	TRBD1	TRBJ1-3	-	TGTGCCAGCAGGGGACAGCGTTCGGCTGGAAACACCATATATTTT	CASRGQRSAGNTIYF